This TCR beta chain emerged from a study of blood T cells in healthy people across ages. On the study more broadly: Capturing about one barcoded beta molecule per two T cells was achieved by template switching. General study points: CMV infection status of these donors was not known.

Each sample yielded at least 7 million isolated PBMCs. It was with a sample-barcoded 5' primer and a J-beta primer mix that a second PCR of roughly 6 to 12 cycles was run. TCRdb ran MiXCR on the 5' RACE reads and lists one entry per CDR3 protein. This sample has 600,000 to 900,000 distinct CDR3 sequences, with 25% to 30% found just once. On this clonotype itself: Its target is unknown.

CDR3 length equals 15 residues. Germline V CDR1 and CDR2: MNHNS, SASEGT. V trimming: 4 bases; J trimming: 2 bases; junction bases outside the gene matches: 1. A further study also used this sample, focusing on T cells of mothers and their children. From that study: Researchers report slightly higher, though non-significant, overlap in related mother-child pairs than in unrelated pairs.

The material sequenced was blood. The chain joins TRBV6-1 to TRBJ2-6, with 8 bases lining up with TRBD2. The clonotype originates from a boy aged 5-17 years in good health. CDR3 in DNA: TGTGCCAGCAGTGCACTAGCGGCTGGGGCCAACGTCCTGACTTTC. Translation gives CASSALAAGANVLTF.